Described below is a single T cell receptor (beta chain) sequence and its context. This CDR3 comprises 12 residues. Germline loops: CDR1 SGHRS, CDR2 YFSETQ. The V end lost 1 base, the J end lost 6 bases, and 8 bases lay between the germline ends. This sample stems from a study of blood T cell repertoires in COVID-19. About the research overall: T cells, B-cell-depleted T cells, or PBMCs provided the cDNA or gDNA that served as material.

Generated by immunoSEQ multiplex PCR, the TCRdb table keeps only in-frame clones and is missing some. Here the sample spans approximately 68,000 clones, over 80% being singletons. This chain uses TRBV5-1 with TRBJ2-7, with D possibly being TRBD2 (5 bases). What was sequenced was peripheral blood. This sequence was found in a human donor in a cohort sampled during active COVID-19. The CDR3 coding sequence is TGCGCCAGCAGCTTGTTCGAGGGCGAGCAGTACTTC. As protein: CASSLFEGEQYF.